The next 13 T cell receptor beta chains were all read from a single sample in a study of regulatory T cells in long-lasting Graves disease. Time point defined: newly diagnosed GD, antithyroid drugs for less than 3 months. There was RNA extracted from PBMCs, and the TCR library was made from it. In building TCR beta libraries, iRepertoire HTBI primers were used together with Arm-PCR of CDR3 regions. TCRdb re-analysed the multiplex PCR reads in MiXCR, keeping a single row per CDR3 protein. The sample contains about 420,000 distinct CDR3 sequences, around 15% of which appear only once. These records were also assigned to another study, of T cells in Graves' hyperthyroidism and ophthalmopathy.

The sample consisted of peripheral blood mononuclear cells (PBMCs), taken at new diagnosis, from a patient treated with antithyroid drugs. The receptors derive from a woman aged 18-29 years with Graves disease.

Ten or more counts support this clonotype. The V gene is TRBV11-2, the J gene TRBJ2-3; D may match TRBD1 or TRBD2 (5 bases each). This CDR3 region has 16 residues. The V end was cut by 4 bases, the J end by 4 bases, with 18 bases between. The germline CDR1 and CDR2 sequences are SGHAT and FQNNGV. CDR3 protein: CASSSRIYGTPDTQYF. CDR3 nucleotide sequence: TGTGCCAGCAGCTCCCGTATTTATGGGACCCCAGATACGCAGTATTTT.

The chain employs TRBV24-1 and TRBJ2-3, with D unclear. The DNA end is a closer match to TRBJ2-5, so the J assignment may be wrong. CDR3 length: 12 amino acids. Germline V CDR1 and CDR2: KGHDR, SFDVKD. CDR3 nucleotide sequence: TGTGCCACCAGTGATAGTGGGGAGACCCAGTACTTC. Protein: CATSDSGETQYF.

This clonotype was observed at least ten times. The J gene is TRBJ2-5, the V gene TRBV7-3; 7 nucleotides match TRBD2. This CDR3 has 16 residues. Germline V lookup: CDR1 SGHTA, CDR2 FQGTGA. The V segment lost 2 bases and the J segment 5 bases; nucleotides outside the gene matches: 11. This CDR3 reads CASSLDSGRASETQYF. CDR3 in DNA: TGTGCCAGCAGCTTAGATAGTGGGAGGGCCTCCGAGACCCAGTACTTC.

In its sample, this clonotype was seen many times. The chain carries TRBV7-2 and TRBJ2-7, with D hard to call. The CDR3 is made up of 16 amino acids. Germline-derived CDR1 and CDR2 are SGHTA and FQGNSA. V lost 5 bases, J lost 2 bases, and 19 bases lay in between. The CDR3 reads CASSLRTGTDPYEQYF. The CDR3 DNA reads as TGTGCCAGCAGCCTTCGGACCGGTACAGATCCCTACGAGCAGTACTTC. The full variable domain, with the rest looked up from reference TRBV7-2 and TRBJ2-7, is GAGVSQSPSNKVTEKGKDVELRCDPISGHTALYWYRQSLGQGLEFLIYFQGNSAPDKSGLPSDRFSAERTGGSVSTLTIQRTQQEDSAVYLCASSLRTGTDPYEQYFGPGTRLTVT.

This clonotype occurred a few times. This CDR3 reads CASRYPGREDTGELFF. The DNA for the CDR3 is TGTGCCAGCAGGTACCCGGGACGGGAGGACACCGGGGAGCTGTTTTTT. The V gene is TRBV4-2, the J gene TRBJ2-2; 7 positions agree with TRBD2. The germline gives CDR1 LGHNA, CDR2 YNFKEQ. V shed 6 bases, J shed 3 bases, and the junction held 10 bases outside the gene matches. The CDR3 runs 16 residues.

This clonotype was observed a few times. The CDR3 spells CASSPRASIQETQYF. The CDR3 DNA sequence: TGTGCCAGCTCACCCCGGGCCTCAATCCAAGAGACCCAGTACTTC. The V call is TRBV18, the J call TRBJ2-5, with D uncertain. In germline, CDR1 is KGHSH, CDR2 LQKENI. The CDR3 loop spans 15 amino acids. Between the trimmed V and J ends, which lost 3 bases and 1 base, there was a span of 12 bases.

J is TRBJ1-3 and V is TRBV10-3, with 9 bases that match TRBD1. Trimming cost V 11 bases and J 4 bases; bases outside gene matches: 9. There are 14 residues in the CDR3. The V gene's germline CDR1 is ENHRY and CDR2 SYGVKD. CDR3 residues: CAAAWDRVGNTIYF. The CDR3 DNA is TGTGCCGCCGCCTGGGACAGGGTCGGAAACACCATATATTTT.

This clonotype came up many times. The rearrangement joins TRBV28 to TRBJ2-7; TRBD2 aligns across 11 bases. Per germline, CDR1 MDHEN and CDR2 SYDVKM. V dropped 8 bases and J dropped 4; count of bases not matched to a gene: 4. The CDR3 consists of 13 residues. DNA for the CDR3: TGTGCCAGCGGGACTAGCGGCTTGTACGAGCAGTACTTC. Encoded protein: CASGTSGLYEQYF. Supplemented by reference TRBV28 and TRBJ2-7, the full variable domain reads DVKVTQSSRYLVKRTGEKVFLECVQDMDHENMFWYRQDPGLGLRLIYFSYDVKMKEKGDIPEGYSVSREKKERFSLILESASTNQTSMYLCASGTSGLYEQYFGPGTRLTVT.

This clonotype was detected a few times. The rearrangement links TRBV20-1 to TRBJ1-1; perhaps TRBD1 as D (5 bases). The ends were cut back, 2 bases at V and 4 bases at J, with 14 bases in the middle. Germline V CDR1 and CDR2: DFQATT, SNEGSKA (reference sequence). This CDR3 has 14 amino acids. CDR3 sequence: CSARQTASATEAFF. The CDR3 DNA follows: TGCAGTGCTAGACAGACAGCATCGGCCACTGAAGCTTTCTTT.

The rearrangement uses TRBV10-3 and TRBJ2-7; the D gene is possibly TRBD1 (6 bases). This CDR3 has 15 amino acids. Per germline, CDR1 ENHRY and CDR2 SYGVKD. The V and J ends lost 8 bases and 2 bases respectively, with 19 bases between them. The DNA for the CDR3 is TGTGCCATCGGAGCAACAGGGCCAACCACCTACGAGCAGTACTTC. It encodes CAIGATGPTTYEQYF.

The sample holds many counts of this clonotype. The chain couples TRBV2 to TRBJ2-3; D is possibly TRBD1 or TRBD2 (5 bases each). CDR1 SNHLY and CDR2 FYNNEI come from the germline V gene. The V gene lost 10 bases and the J gene lost 0 bases, with 14 bases spanning the gap. The CDR3 extends over 14 amino acids. The CDR3 region is CATRGRTSTDTQYF. CDR3 coding DNA: TGTGCCACCCGGGGCAGGACCAGCACAGATACGCAGTATTTT.

Many counts were recorded for this clonotype. The chain carries TRBV29-1 and TRBJ2-1; D uncertain. From germline, CDR1 is SQVTM and CDR2 ANQGSEA. The CDR3 extends over 13 amino acids. The V gene lost 5 bases and the J gene lost 9 bases, with 17 bases spanning the gap. CDR3 nucleotides: TGCAGCGTTCACACAGCCCTCTCAGCTGAGCAGTTCTTC. Amino acids: CSVHTALSAEQFF.

The rearrangement joins TRBV14 to TRBJ2-7; D is possibly TRBD1 (5 bases). The CDR3 is 15 residues long. V was cut by 0 bases and J by 7 bases, with 16 bases left in between. The germline gives CDR1 SGHDN, CDR2 FVKESK. The CDR3 bases are TGTGCCAGCAGCCAAGACAGGGCAGGCCTCGGAGAGCAGTACTTC. Its translation: CASSQDRAGLGEQYF.